This T cell receptor beta chain emerged from a study of graft-versus-host responses after intestinal transplantation. Regarding this clone: Its antigen is undetermined.

Study-wide results and caveats: Within the allografts of patients who had graft-donor T cell macrochimerism, graft-versus-host to host-versus-graft clonal ratios were high.

The repertoire was sequenced with immunoSEQ multiplex PCR; TCRdb's copy has only in-frame clones and lacks some. The sample carries 45,000 to 50,000 clones, over 85% recorded once. CDR1 SGHVS and CDR2 FQNEAQ come from the germline V gene. Germline trimming cut 0 bases from V and 6 bases from J; bases unmatched to any gene: 9. This CDR3 contains 16 residues. The sequence derives from a human patient who received an intestinal transplant, so some T cells may come from the graft donor. The V gene is TRBV7-8, the J gene TRBJ2-7; 9 nucleotides line up with TRBD2. Material: PBMCs, obtained around 800 days after a first intestinal transplant, on the day of a second. Here the CDR3 reads CASSLARRGRASEQYF. As DNA, the CDR3 is TGTGCCAGCAGCTTAGCGCGACGCGGGAGGGCCAGCGAGCAGTACTTC.